This TCR beta chain was profiled in a study of T cells expressing NK-cell markers. Study context: Seven of the eight sequenced donors were HCMV-seropositive; one was seronegative.

Germline V CDR1 and CDR2: SGHNT, YENEEA. The CDR3 sequence is 13 residues long. Study conclusions and caveats: Specificity for HCMV among expanded NKG2C+ T cell clones was not established.

Worth noting for this clonotype: Antigen: not known.

Libraries used 5'RACE template switching adding universal primer site and UMIs. TCRdb reanalyzed the 5' RACE reads, giving one entry per CDR3 protein sequence and no DNA. The sample table sets out fewer than 550,000 distinct CDR3 sequences. The sequence derives from a woman aged 45-59 years in good health. The sample comprised blood T cells: a sorted CD56 or NKG2C T cell subset, CD4+ or CD8+ T cells, or bulk PBMC T cells (not recorded which). V usage is TRBV11-3 and J usage is TRBJ2-1; TCRdb lists TRBD2, though no DNA is available to test this call. The CDR3 loop reads CASNVLGSPEQFF.